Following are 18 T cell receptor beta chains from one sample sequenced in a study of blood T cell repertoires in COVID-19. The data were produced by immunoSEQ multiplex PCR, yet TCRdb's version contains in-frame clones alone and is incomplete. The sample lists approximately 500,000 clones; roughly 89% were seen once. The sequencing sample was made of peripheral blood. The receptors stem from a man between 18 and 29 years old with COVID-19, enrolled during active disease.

CDR3 residues: CASIAGPPYEQYF. The CDR3 DNA is TGTGCCAGCATCGCGGGCCCTCCCTACGAGCAGTACTTC. The rearrangement joins TRBV28 to TRBJ2-7; weak D call: TRBD2 (5 bases). Germline V gene sequence: CDR1 MDHEN, CDR2 SYDVKM. The CDR3 spans 13 residues. Trimming pared 7 bases from V and 2 bases from J, leaving 12 bases between.

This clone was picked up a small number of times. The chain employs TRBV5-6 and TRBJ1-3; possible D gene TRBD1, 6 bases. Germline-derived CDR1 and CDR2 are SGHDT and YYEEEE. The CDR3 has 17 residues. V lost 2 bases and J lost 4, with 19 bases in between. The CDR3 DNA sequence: TGTGCCAGCAGCTTTCAGGGGTCGCACGGAGACGGAAACACCATATATTTT. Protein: CASSFQGSHGDGNTIYF.

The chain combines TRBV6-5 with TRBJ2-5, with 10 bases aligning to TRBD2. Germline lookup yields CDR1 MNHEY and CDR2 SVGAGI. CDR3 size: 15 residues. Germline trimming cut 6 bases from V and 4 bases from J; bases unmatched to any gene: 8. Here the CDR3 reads CASSRLAGDLETQYF. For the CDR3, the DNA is TGTGCCAGCAGCCGGCTAGCGGGAGATCTAGAGACCCAGTACTTC.

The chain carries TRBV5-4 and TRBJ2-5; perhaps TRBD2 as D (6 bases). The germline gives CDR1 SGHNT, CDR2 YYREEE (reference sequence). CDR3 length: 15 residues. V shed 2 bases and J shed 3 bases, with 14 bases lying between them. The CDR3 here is CASSLGSGSEETQYF. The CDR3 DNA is TGTGCCAGCAGCTTAGGTAGCGGTTCTGAAGAGACCCAGTACTTC.

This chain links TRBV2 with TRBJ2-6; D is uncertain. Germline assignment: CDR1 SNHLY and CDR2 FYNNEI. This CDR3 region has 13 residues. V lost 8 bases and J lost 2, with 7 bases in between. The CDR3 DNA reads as TGTGCCAGCCAAAATGCTGGGGCCAACGTCCTGACTTTC. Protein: CASQNAGANVLTF.

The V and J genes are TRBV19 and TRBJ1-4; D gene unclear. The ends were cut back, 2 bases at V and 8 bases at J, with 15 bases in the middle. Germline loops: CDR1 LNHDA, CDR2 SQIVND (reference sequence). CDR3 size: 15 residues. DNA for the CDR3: TGTGCCAGTAGTATACCCTCGGTCCCCGGGGAAAAACTGTTTTTT. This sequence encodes CASSIPSVPGEKLFF. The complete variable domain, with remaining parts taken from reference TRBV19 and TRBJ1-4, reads DGGITQSPKYLFRKEGQNVTLSCEQNLNHDAMYWYRQDPGQGLRLIYYSQIVNDFQKGDIAEGYSVSREKKESFPLTVTSAQKNPTAFYLCASSIPSVPGEKLFFGSGTQLSVL.

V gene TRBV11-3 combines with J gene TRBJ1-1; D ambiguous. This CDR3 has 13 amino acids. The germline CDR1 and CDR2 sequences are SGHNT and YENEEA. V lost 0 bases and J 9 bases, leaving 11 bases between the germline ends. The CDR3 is CASSLDPGRKAFF. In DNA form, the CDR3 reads TGTGCCAGCAGCTTAGACCCCGGGAGGAAAGCTTTCTTT.

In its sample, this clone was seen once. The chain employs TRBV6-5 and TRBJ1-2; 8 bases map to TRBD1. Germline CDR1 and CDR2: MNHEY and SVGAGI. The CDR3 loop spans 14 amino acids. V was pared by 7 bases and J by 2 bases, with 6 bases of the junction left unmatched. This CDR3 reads CASTYGQGNYGYTF. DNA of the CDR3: TGTGCCAGCACCTACGGACAGGGAAACTATGGCTACACCTTC.

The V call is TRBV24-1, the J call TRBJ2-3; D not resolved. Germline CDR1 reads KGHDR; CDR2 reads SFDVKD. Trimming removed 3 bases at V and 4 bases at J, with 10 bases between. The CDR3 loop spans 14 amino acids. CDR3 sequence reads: CATSDRSTADTQYF. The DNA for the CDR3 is TGTGCCACCAGTGATCGCTCCACAGCAGATACGCAGTATTTT.

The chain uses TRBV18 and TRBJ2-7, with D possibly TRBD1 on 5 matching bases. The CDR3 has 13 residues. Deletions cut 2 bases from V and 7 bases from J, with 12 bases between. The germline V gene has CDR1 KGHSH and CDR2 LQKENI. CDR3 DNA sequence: TGTGCCAGCTCACCAAATACAGGAAGGGAGCAGTACTTC. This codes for CASSPNTGREQYF.

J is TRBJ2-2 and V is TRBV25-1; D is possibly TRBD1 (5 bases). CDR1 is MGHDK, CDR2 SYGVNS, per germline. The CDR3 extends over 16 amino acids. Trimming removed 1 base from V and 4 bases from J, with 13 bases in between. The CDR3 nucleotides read TGTGCCAGCAGTGAATTGAAGGGGCGCGGCACCGGGGAGCTGTTTTTT. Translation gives CASSELKGRGTGELFF.

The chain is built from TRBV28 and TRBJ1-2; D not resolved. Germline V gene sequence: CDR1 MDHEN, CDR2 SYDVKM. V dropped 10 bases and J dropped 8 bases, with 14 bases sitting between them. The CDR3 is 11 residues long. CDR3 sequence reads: CATLITEGYTF. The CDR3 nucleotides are TGTGCCACCTTAATTACCGAGGGCTACACCTTC.

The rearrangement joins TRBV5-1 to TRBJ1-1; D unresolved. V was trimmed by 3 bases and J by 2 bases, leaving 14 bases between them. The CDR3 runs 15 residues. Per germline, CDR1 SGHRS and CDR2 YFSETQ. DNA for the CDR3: TGCGCCAGCAGCTCCCAGACAATTCGAAACACTGAAGCTTTCTTT. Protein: CASSSQTIRNTEAFF.

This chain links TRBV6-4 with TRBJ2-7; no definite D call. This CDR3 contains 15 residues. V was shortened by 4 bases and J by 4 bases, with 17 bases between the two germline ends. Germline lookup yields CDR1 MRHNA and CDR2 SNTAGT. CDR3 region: CASSAYLYFTYEQYF. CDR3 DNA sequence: TGTGCCAGCAGTGCTTATCTTTACTTCACGTACGAGCAGTACTTC.

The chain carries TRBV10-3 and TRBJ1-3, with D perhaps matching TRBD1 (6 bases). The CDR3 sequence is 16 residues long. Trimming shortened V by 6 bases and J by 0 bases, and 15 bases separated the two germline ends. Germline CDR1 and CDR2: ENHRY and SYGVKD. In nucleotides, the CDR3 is TGTGCCATCAGAGACACACAGGGTAGCTCTGGAAACACCATATATTTT. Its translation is CAIRDTQGSSGNTIYF.

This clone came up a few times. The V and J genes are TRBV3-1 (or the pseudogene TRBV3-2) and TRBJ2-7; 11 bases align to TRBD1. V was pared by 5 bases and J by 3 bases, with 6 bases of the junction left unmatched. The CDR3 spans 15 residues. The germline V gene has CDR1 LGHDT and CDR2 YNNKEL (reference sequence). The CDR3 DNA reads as TGTGCCAGCAGCAAGGACAGGGGGCCCCTCTACGAGCAGTACTTC. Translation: CASSKDRGPLYEQYF.

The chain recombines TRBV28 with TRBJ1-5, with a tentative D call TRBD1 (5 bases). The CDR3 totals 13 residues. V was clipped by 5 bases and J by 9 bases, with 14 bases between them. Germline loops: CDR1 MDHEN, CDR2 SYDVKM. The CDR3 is CASSTWTQGPQHF. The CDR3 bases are TGTGCCAGCAGTACCTGGACCCAGGGGCCCCAGCATTTT.

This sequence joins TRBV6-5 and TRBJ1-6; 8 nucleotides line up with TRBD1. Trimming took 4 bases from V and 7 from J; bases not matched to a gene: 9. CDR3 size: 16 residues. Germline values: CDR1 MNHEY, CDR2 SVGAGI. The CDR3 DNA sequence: TGTGCCAGCAGTTTCAGGGACAGGTCTGAAAATTCACCCCTCCACTTT. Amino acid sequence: CASSFRDRSENSPLHF.